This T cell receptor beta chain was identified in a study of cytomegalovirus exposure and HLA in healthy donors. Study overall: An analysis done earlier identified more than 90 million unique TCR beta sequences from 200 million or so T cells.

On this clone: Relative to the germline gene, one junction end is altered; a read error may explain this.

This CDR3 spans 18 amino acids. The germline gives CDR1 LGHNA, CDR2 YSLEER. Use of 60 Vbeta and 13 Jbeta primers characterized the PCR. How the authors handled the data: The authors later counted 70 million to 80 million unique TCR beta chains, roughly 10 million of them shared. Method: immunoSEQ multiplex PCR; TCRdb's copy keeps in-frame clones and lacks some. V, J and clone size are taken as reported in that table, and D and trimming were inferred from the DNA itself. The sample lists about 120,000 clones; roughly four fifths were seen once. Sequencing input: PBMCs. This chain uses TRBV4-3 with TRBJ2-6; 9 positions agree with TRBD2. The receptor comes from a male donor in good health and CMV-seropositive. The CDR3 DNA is TGCGCCAGCAGCCAAGATAGCGGGGGCAGCTCTGGGGCCAACGGCCTGACTTTC. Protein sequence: CASSQDSGGSSGANGLTF.